This T cell receptor (beta chain) emerged from a study of shared clonotypes between healthy human individuals. Turning to this clone: The antigen is not known.

V was cut by 5 bases and J by 4 bases, with 18 bases left in between. The CDR3 contains 15 residues. In germline, CDR1 is MDHEN, CDR2 SYDVKM. CD45RO-negative cells were positively selected for CCR7, leaving out terminally differentiated effector memory CD45RA+ cells. Donors, without exception, were Caucasian adults residing in Nashville, Tennessee. At deep level, the assay was performed. The authors distributed each subset's genomic DNA evenly over several immunoSEQ plates. Sequencing was performed with immunoSEQ multiplex PCR; in TCRdb, only in-frame clones are kept and a portion is missing. The sample lists a few million clones; roughly 93% were seen once. The study's findings and limits: Unshared clonotypes carried lower generation probabilities than those common to all four donors.

The receptor's source is a man aged 18 to 35 in good health. Some clones in this sample may be carry-over from other donors' samples. Material for sequencing was naive CD8+ T cells from PBMCs. This rearrangement joins TRBV28 to TRBJ2-7; a possible D gene is TRBD1 (5 bases). CDR3 amino acids: CASSAPQGVRYEQYF. In DNA, the CDR3 is TGTGCCAGCAGTGCCCCCCAGGGCGTAAGGTACGAGCAGTACTTC. The whole variable domain, filled in from reference TRBV28 and TRBJ2-7, reads DVKVTQSSRYLVKRTGEKVFLECVQDMDHENMFWYRQDPGLGLRLIYFSYDVKMKEKGDIPEGYSVSREKKERFSLILESASTNQTSMYLCASSAPQGVRYEQYFGPGTRLTVT.